This entry lists 28 T cell receptor beta chains sequenced from one sample in a study of shared clonotypes between healthy human individuals. The method was immunoSEQ multiplex PCR; TCRdb's version includes in-frame clones alone and lacks a portion of them. The top ten clones hold around 0.6% of a sample with about 1.1 million clones, about 84% of them seen once. Source material: memory CD4+ T cells from PBMCs. Sample subset: CD45RA-negative fraction. The receptors were gathered from a man between 18 and 35 years old in good health. Some clones in this sample may be carry-over from other donors' samples.

As to this clone: In the same sample, other DNA sequences code for this CDR3. The rearrangement joins TRBV19 to TRBJ2-6; D gene unclear. The ends were cut back, 7 bases at V and 0 bases at J, with 4 bases in the middle. The CDR3 extends over 13 amino acids. CDR1 and CDR2 (germline): LNHDA, SQIVND (reference sequence). CDR3: CASMVSGANVLTF. The CDR3 DNA reads TGTGCCAGTATGGTCTCTGGGGCCAACGTCCTGACTTTC.

This clone was seen a few times. This rearrangement joins TRBV5-4 to TRBJ1-1; D gene uncertain. Trimming took off 4 bases at V and 5 bases at J, with 18 bases between the two ends. The germline V gene has CDR1 SGHNT and CDR2 YYREEE (reference sequence). The CDR3 totals 15 residues. The CDR3 coding sequence is TGTGCCAGCAGCAACCCCGTCGTCCCCGCGACTGAAGCTTTCTTT. Encoded protein: CASSNPVVPATEAFF.

The CDR3 bases are TGTGCCAGCAGTCCAGGGGGCGCGGGCAATCAGCCCCAGCATTTT. Encoded protein: CASSPGGAGNQPQHF. The chain is built from TRBV27 and TRBJ1-5, with TRBD1 identical over 8 bases. The germline V gene encodes CDR1 MNHEY and CDR2 SMNVEV (reference sequence). The CDR3 is 15 amino acids. With 5 bases clipped from V and 2 bases from J, the junction kept 5 bases outside the gene matches.

This chain connects TRBV28 to TRBJ1-1, with 8 bases lining up with TRBD1. Trimming cost V 0 bases and J 6 bases; bases outside gene matches: 9. From germline, CDR1 is MDHEN and CDR2 SYDVKM. The CDR3 totals 16 residues. CDR3 nucleotide sequence: TGTGCCAGCAGTTTATGGGGAGGCCAGGGGGCCGCTGAAGCTTTCTTT. Protein product: CASSLWGGQGAAEAFF.

This clone was observed a handful of times. The chain couples TRBV5-4 to TRBJ2-1, with 7 bases aligning to TRBD1. Germline V lookup: CDR1 SGHNT, CDR2 YYREEE (reference sequence). The CDR3 has 16 residues. Unmatched junction bases numbered 5, after V lost 2 bases and J lost 0 bases. CDR3 region: CASSLVQGSSYNEQFF. Written as DNA, the CDR3 is TGTGCCAGCAGCTTAGTACAGGGGAGCTCCTACAATGAGCAGTTCTTC.

The chain recombines TRBV28 with TRBJ2-1; tentative D call: TRBD2 (5 bases). V was pared by 5 bases and J by 8 bases, with 19 bases between. This CDR3 has 15 residues. Germline V gene data show CDR1 as MDHEN and CDR2 as SYDVKM. CDR3 residues: CASSGRGSSRDEQFF. CDR3 DNA sequence: TGTGCCAGCAGTGGCCGGGGTTCGAGTCGGGATGAGCAGTTCTTC.

CDR3 coding DNA: TGTGCCAGCAGCTCGGACCGGTTGAATGAGCAGTTCTTC. Protein product: CASSSDRLNEQFF. The genes are TRBV7-9 and TRBJ2-1, with D unclear. Germline V gene lookup returns CDR1 SEHNR and CDR2 FQNEAQ (reference sequence). There are 13 residues in the CDR3. The V end lost 4 bases, the J end lost 7 bases, and 11 bases lay between the germline ends.

The chain combines TRBV21-1 with TRBJ1-5; the DNA was not used to check the table's D call, TRBD1. TRBV21-1 is assigned pseudogene status. CDR3 length equals 20 residues. In DNA form, the CDR3 reads TGTGCCAGCAGCAGTCAGGGGGCCGTTGATCCCCAATATAGCAATCAGCCCCAGCATTTT. The encoded protein is CASSSQGAVDPQYSNQPQHF.

The J gene is TRBJ2-3, the V gene TRBV9; 7 nucleotides agree with TRBD2. Per germline, CDR1 SGDLS and CDR2 YYNGEE. J was trimmed by 6 bases and V by 1 base; bases with no gene match: 8. The CDR3 runs 15 residues. CDR3 coding DNA: TGTGCCAGCAGCGTAAGAGGGGAGGGAGGCGATACGCAGTATTTT. This gives the protein CASSVRGEGGDTQYF.

The CDR3 sequence is CASSRSAAAGTGELFF. CDR3 bases: TGTGCCAGCAGCCGTTCCGCGGCAGCCGGCACCGGGGAGCTGTTTTTT. This chain uses TRBV5-4 with TRBJ2-2; D not resolved. V gave up 4 bases and J gave up 4 bases, with 17 bases separating them. The CDR3 consists of 16 residues. Germline CDR1 SGHNT, CDR2 YYREEE (reference sequence).

CDR3 loop: CASSTPTSGTDTQYF. DNA for the CDR3: TGTGCCAGCAGCACCCCGACTAGCGGCACAGATACGCAGTATTTT. The chain joins TRBV9 to TRBJ2-3, with 8 bases lining up with TRBD2. CDR1 and CDR2 (germline): SGDLS, YYNGEE. Germline trimming cut 4 bases from V and 1 base from J; bases unmatched to any gene: 5. CDR3 length: 15 residues.

The rearrangement joins TRBV4-2 to TRBJ2-7, with no clear D. Germline CDR1 reads LGHNA; CDR2 reads YNFKEQ. V lost 0 bases and J lost 3, with 0 bases in between. The CDR3 is 11 amino acids. The CDR3 protein is CASSQDYEQYF. The CDR3 coding sequence is TGTGCCAGCAGCCAAGACTACGAGCAGTACTTC.

To note about this clone: A read error may explain this, as a much larger clone is one base away. Given the absence of the conserved phenylalanine or tryptophan at the CDR3 end, a read error is likely. The rearrangement links TRBV27 to TRBJ2-7, with a weak D call TRBD1 (6 bases). V lost 7 bases, J lost 4 bases, and 17 bases lay in between. The CDR3 extends over 14 amino acids. Germline V gene sequence: CDR1 MNHEY, CDR2 SMNVEV (reference sequence). The CDR3 nucleotides are TGTGCCAGCAACACTAAGGGGGACGGGTACGAGCAGTACTTA. Its protein is CASNTKGDGYEQYL.

V gene TRBV19 combines with J gene TRBJ2-5; TRBD1 aligns across 7 bases. CDR1 and CDR2 (germline): LNHDA, SQIVND (reference sequence). The CDR3 spans 15 residues. V dropped 3 bases and J dropped 3; count of bases not matched to a gene: 7. The CDR3 here is CASSIVTGWEETQYF. The CDR3 coding sequence is TGTGCCAGTAGTATCGTGACAGGGTGGGAAGAGACCCAGTACTTC.

The rearrangement uses TRBV4-1 and TRBJ2-3; TRBD2 agrees at 10 bases. CDR1 MGHRA and CDR2 YSYEKL come from the germline V gene. The CDR3 runs to 18 residues. The V and J ends lost 2 bases and 2 bases, in that order; junction bases with no gene match: 10. The CDR3 loop reads CASSQYPRLAGATDTQYF. CDR3 nucleotide sequence: TGCGCCAGCAGCCAATACCCCCGGCTAGCGGGAGCCACAGATACGCAGTATTTT.

The rearrangement uses TRBV18 and TRBJ2-5; either TRBD1 or TRBD2 may fit D (7 bases each). The J call may be in error: the DNA end matches TRBJ2-7 better. CDR3 length equals 14 residues. CDR1 is KGHSH, CDR2 LQKENI, per germline. CDR3 sequence: CASSPPGGVYEQYF. The CDR3 DNA sequence: TGTGCCAGCTCACCCCCAGGGGGGGTATACGAGCAGTACTTC.

This chain uses TRBV20-1 with TRBJ2-3; 8 bases agree with TRBD2. Germline CDR1 DFQATT, CDR2 SNEGSKA (reference sequence). J was trimmed by 8 bases and V by 6 bases; bases with no gene match: 4. CDR3 size: 11 residues. As DNA, the CDR3 is TGCAGTGCCAGCGCGGGAGGTACGCAGTATTTT. Translating gives CSASAGGTQYF.

This chain joins TRBV29-1 and TRBJ2-1; perhaps TRBD1 as D (5 bases). The CDR3 length is 11 residues. V was pared by 7 bases and J by 6 bases, with 10 bases between. From germline, CDR1 is SQVTM and CDR2 ANQGSEA. This chain's CDR3 is CSAGRGNEQFF. The CDR3, as DNA: TGCAGCGCTGGAAGGGGCAATGAGCAGTTCTTC.

The chain joins TRBV5-1 to TRBJ1-2; TRBD1 agrees at 7 bases. V lost 2 bases, J lost 4 bases, and 8 bases stayed unmatched. The CDR3 runs to 15 residues. Germline V gene lookup returns CDR1 SGHRS and CDR2 YFSETQ. CDR3 sequence: CASSFFFGTAYGYTF. Here the CDR3 DNA reads TGCGCCAGCAGCTTCTTTTTCGGGACAGCCTATGGCTACACCTTC.

The chain links TRBV30 to TRBJ1-5, with a weak D call TRBD1 (6 bases). CDR3 length equals 14 residues. CDR1 is GTSNPN, CDR2 SVGIG, per germline (reference sequence). Trimming stripped 0 bases from V and 3 bases from J, with 9 bases between. CDR3 in amino acids: CAWSVLGANQPQHF. CDR3 in DNA: TGTGCCTGGAGTGTACTGGGGGCCAATCAGCCCCAGCATTTT.

The rearrangement uses TRBV2 and TRBJ1-1; TRBD1 aligns across 8 bases. J lost 4 bases, V lost 6 bases, and 4 bases had no gene match. Per germline, CDR1 SNHLY and CDR2 FYNNEI. This CDR3 contains 13 residues. CDR3 nucleotides: TGTGCCAGCAGGGACAGGGCGGGCACTGAAGCTTTCTTT. Protein sequence: CASRDRAGTEAFF.

The V gene is TRBV2, the J gene TRBJ2-7; 8 bases are shared with TRBD1. Germline loops: CDR1 SNHLY, CDR2 FYNNEI. The trim removed 6 bases at V and 3 bases at J, leaving 7 bases unmatched. The CDR3 is 14 amino acids. CDR3 sequence reads: CASSPGTGNYEQYF. The CDR3, as DNA: TGTGCCAGCAGCCCTGGGACAGGAAACTACGAGCAGTACTTC. Using reference TRBV2 and TRBJ2-7 for the parts outside the CDR3, the full variable domain is EPEVTQTPSHQVTQMGQEVILRCVPISNHLYFYWYRQILGQKVEFLVSFYNNEISEKSEIFDDQFSVERPDGSNFTLKIRSTKLEDSAMYFCASSPGTGNYEQYFGPGTRLTVT.

The V and J genes are TRBV7-9 and TRBJ1-1, with 8 bases aligning to TRBD1. Germline-derived CDR1 and CDR2 are SEHNR and FQNEAQ (reference sequence). The CDR3 sequence is 14 residues long. V was clipped by 7 bases and J by 6 bases; unmatched bases: 10. The CDR3 here is CASTYSDRASEAFF. The CDR3 DNA reads as TGTGCCAGCACCTACTCGGACAGGGCTTCTGAAGCTTTCTTT.

J is TRBJ2-1 and V is TRBV10-3; 10 nucleotides agree with TRBD2. V was clipped by 4 bases and J by 6 bases; unmatched bases: 9. Germline values: CDR1 ENHRY, CDR2 SYGVKD. The CDR3 loop spans 16 amino acids. CDR3 sequence: CAISGVAGGGGNEQFF. CDR3 nucleotide sequence: TGTGCCATCAGTGGGGTAGCGGGAGGAGGTGGCAATGAGCAGTTCTTC.

The V gene is TRBV5-3, the J gene TRBJ2-7, with 14 bases identical to TRBD2. TRBV5-3 carries the ORF label, with uncertain function. This CDR3 region has 15 residues. Germline trimming cut 8 bases from V and 6 bases from J; bases unmatched to any gene: 10. CDR3 nucleotides: TGTGCCAGCAGTTCCAGACTAGCGGGAGGGGGCGAGCAGTACTTC. The encoded protein is CASSSRLAGGGEQYF.

The chain recombines TRBV5-1 with TRBJ1-2; the D gene is possibly TRBD1 (6 bases). Per the germline V gene, CDR1 is SGHRS and CDR2 is YFSETQ. There are 15 residues in the CDR3. Trimming pared 0 bases from V and 8 bases from J, leaving 17 bases between. In nucleotides, the CDR3 is TGCGCCAGCAGCTTGGCTATAGGGGGGCTAGGAGGCTACACCTTC. This encodes CASSLAIGGLGGYTF.

The chain carries TRBV7-3 and TRBJ2-3; the D gene is possibly TRBD2 (6 bases). Germline-derived CDR1 and CDR2 are SGHTA and FQGTGA. CDR3 size: 14 residues. Deletions cut 4 bases from V and 6 bases from J, with 14 bases between. This chain's CDR3 is CASSSTGGGDTQYF. The DNA for the CDR3 is TGTGCCAGCAGCTCGACTGGGGGAGGTGATACGCAGTATTTT.

The table lists this clone with a count of one. The rearrangement uses TRBV10-3 and TRBJ2-7; D might be TRBD1 (6 bases). The V end lost 0 bases, the J end lost 6 bases, and 12 bases lay between the germline ends. The germline CDR1 and CDR2 sequences are ENHRY and SYGVKD. The CDR3 loop spans 14 amino acids. The CDR3 here is CAISESRLGGEQYF. The CDR3 bases are TGTGCCATCAGTGAGTCCCGATTAGGGGGCGAGCAGTACTTC.